The T cell receptor (beta chain) under discussion was sequenced for a study of blood T cell repertoires in COVID-19. Profiled with immunoSEQ multiplex PCR; TCRdb holds only in-frame clones, not every one. The table includes some 150,000 clones, roughly 89% detected once. Sequences were obtained from peripheral blood. The clonotype originates from a woman aged 45-65 years with acute or convalescent COVID-19.

The CDR3 spells CSASGLATSGEQYF. The DNA of the CDR3 is TGCAGCGCCTCGGGACTAGCGACTTCAGGCGAGCAGTACTTC. The chain is built from TRBV29-1 and TRBJ2-7, with 10 bases lining up with TRBD2. V was clipped by 7 bases and J by 6 bases; unmatched bases: 12. Germline V CDR1 and CDR2: SQVTM, ANQGSEA. The CDR3 covers 14 residues.